This T cell receptor (beta chain) was captured by sequencing in a study of blood T cell repertoires in COVID-19. As processed by the authors: Cell counts per sample came from amplifying reference gene primers. Method: immunoSEQ multiplex PCR; TCRdb's copy keeps in-frame clones and lacks some. Clone size and the V and J calls come from that table; the DNA yielded D and trimming. The data contain 200,000 to 300,000 clones, around four fifths of them seen just once; the ten biggest clones take up 4%. The specimen was peripheral blood. This TCR was sampled from a man between 50 and 59 years old with acute or convalescent COVID-19.

The CDR3 bases are TGTGCCACCTCCCTGAAGTGGGCTAGCGGGGCTTACGAGCAGTACTTC. Amino acid sequence: CATSLKWASGAYEQYF. The chain combines TRBV19 with TRBJ2-7; 9 bases match TRBD2. J lost 4 bases, V lost 10 bases, and 17 bases had no gene match. Per the germline V gene, CDR1 is LNHDA and CDR2 is SQIVND (reference sequence). This CDR3 is built from 16 residues.